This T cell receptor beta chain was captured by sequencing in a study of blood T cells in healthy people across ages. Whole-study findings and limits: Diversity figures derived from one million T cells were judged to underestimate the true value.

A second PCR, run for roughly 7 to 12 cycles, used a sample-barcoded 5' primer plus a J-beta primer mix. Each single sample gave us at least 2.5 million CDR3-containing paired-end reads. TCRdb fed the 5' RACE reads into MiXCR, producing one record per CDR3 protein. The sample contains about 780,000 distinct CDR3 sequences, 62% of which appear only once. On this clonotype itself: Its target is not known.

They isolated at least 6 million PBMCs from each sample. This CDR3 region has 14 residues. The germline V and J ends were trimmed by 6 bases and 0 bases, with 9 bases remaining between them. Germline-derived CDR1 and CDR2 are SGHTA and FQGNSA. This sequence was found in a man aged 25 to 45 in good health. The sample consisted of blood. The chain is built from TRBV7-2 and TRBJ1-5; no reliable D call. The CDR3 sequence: CASRRSNSNQPQHF. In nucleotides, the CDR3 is TGTGCCAGCAGAAGATCAAATAGCAATCAGCCCCAGCATTTT.